These 20 T cell receptor beta chains share one sample of origin, sequenced in a study of blood T cell repertoires in COVID-19. TCRdb's copy holds only in-frame clones and misses some; the assay was immunoSEQ multiplex PCR. The sample has some 110,000 clones; 75% to 90% are singletons. Sequencing used peripheral blood. These receptors originate from a man aged 50 or older with acute or convalescent COVID-19.

CDR3 bases: TGCAGTGCTAGCCAGGGGGCTTATCTGTTCTTC. Translated: CSASQGAYLFF. This sequence joins TRBV20-1 and TRBJ2-1; TRBD1 matches at 8 bases. CDR1 and CDR2 (germline): DFQATT, SNEGSKA (reference sequence). The V segment lost 3 bases and the J segment 15 bases; nucleotides outside the gene matches: 7. The CDR3 length is 11 residues.

This chain uses TRBV27 with TRBJ2-1; D is undetermined. Germline CDR1 reads MNHEY; CDR2 reads SMNVEV (reference sequence). The CDR3 totals 15 residues. V was pared by 5 bases and J by 8 bases, with 19 bases between. The DNA of the CDR3 is TGTGCCAGCAGTCCCCTCCCCCTGAGCGTCCATGAGCAGTTCTTC. It codes for CASSPLPLSVHEQFF.

The V and J genes are TRBV10-3 and TRBJ2-1, with 8 bases fitting TRBD2. This CDR3 has 15 residues. Losses at the gene ends were 3 bases for V and 6 bases for J; bases not matched to a gene: 7. CDR1 ENHRY and CDR2 SYGVKD come from the germline V gene. DNA of the CDR3: TGTGCCATCAGTGACCTAGCGGGCAAAGGCAATGAGCAGTTCTTC. Amino acids: CAISDLAGKGNEQFF.

The chain combines TRBV4-1 with TRBJ2-2; 10 bases are shared with TRBD1. Germline V gives CDR1 MGHRA, CDR2 YSYEKL. The CDR3 extends over 16 amino acids. With V trimmed by 2 bases and J by 4 bases, 4 bases remained unmatched. CDR3 sequence (DNA): TGCGCCAGCAGCCAAACCGGGACAGGGGTCACCGGGGAGCTGTTTTTT. Translation gives CASSQTGTGVTGELFF.

This chain joins TRBV4-1 and TRBJ2-3; 8 bases are shared with TRBD2. This CDR3 is built from 17 residues. Trimming cost V 4 bases and J 0 bases; bases outside gene matches: 9. CDR1 is MGHRA and CDR2 is YSYEKL in the germline V gene. CDR3 residues: CASSLWSGGASTDTQYF. CDR3 in DNA: TGCGCCAGCAGCCTCTGGTCGGGGGGGGCTAGCACAGATACGCAGTATTTT.

CDR3 sequence reads: CSVDPGNTDTQYF. DNA of the CDR3: TGCAGCGTTGACCCCGGGAACACAGATACGCAGTATTTT. This rearrangement joins TRBV29-1 to TRBJ2-3; tentative D call: TRBD2 (5 bases). With 3 bases removed from V and 2 bases from J, the gap between germline ends came to 9 bases. The CDR3 runs to 13 residues. The V gene's germline CDR1 is SQVTM and CDR2 ANQGSEA.

The chain uses TRBV2 and TRBJ1-1; D is possibly TRBD1 (6 bases). Germline CDR1 is SNHLY and CDR2 is FYNNEI. Trimming removed 6 bases from V and 4 bases from J, with 15 bases in between. CDR3 length equals 14 residues. DNA of the CDR3: TGTGCCAGCAGATACAGGGAGTCTAGCACTGAAGCTTTCTTT. It is translated as CASRYRESSTEAFF.

This clone was seen more than once but under ten times. The CDR3 loop reads CASSFGQFYGYTF. The CDR3 DNA reads as TGTGCCAGCAGTTTCGGACAGTTCTATGGCTACACCTTC. V is TRBV27 and J is TRBJ1-2; maybe TRBD1 (6 bases). Germline CDR1 is MNHEY and CDR2 is SMNVEV (reference sequence). V dropped 3 bases and J dropped 4 bases, with 9 bases sitting between them. The CDR3 covers 13 residues.

The chain employs TRBV5-5 and TRBJ2-7, with D unresolved. V dropped 3 bases and J dropped 6 bases, with 19 bases sitting between them. The CDR3 is 15 residues long. Germline assignment: CDR1 SGHKS and CDR2 YYEKEE (reference sequence). The DNA of the CDR3 is TGTGCCAGCAGCTCGGAACCGACACTTAAAGGCGAGCAGTACTTC. Its protein product is CASSSEPTLKGEQYF.

The chain links TRBV6-2 or TRBV6-3 to TRBJ2-7; tentative D call: TRBD2 (5 bases). This CDR3 contains 15 residues. Trimming cost V 2 bases and J 2 bases, with 13 bases left between them. Germline lookup yields CDR1 MNHEY and CDR2 SVGEGT. In nucleotides, the CDR3 is TGTGCCAGCAGTTACCGTGGACTGAAAGCCTACGAGCAGTACTTC. It translates to CASSYRGLKAYEQYF.

The chain joins TRBV13 to TRBJ1-6, with TRBD1 matching over 9 bases. Germline V CDR1 and CDR2: PRHDT, FYEKMQ (reference sequence). CDR3 size: 18 residues. With V trimmed by 2 bases and J by 3 bases, 8 bases remained unmatched. This CDR3 is CASSLSWDRANYNSPLHF. As DNA, the CDR3 is TGTGCCAGCAGCTTAAGTTGGGACAGGGCCAACTATAATTCACCCCTCCACTTT. The complete variable domain, with remaining parts taken from reference TRBV13 and TRBJ1-6, reads AAGVIQSPRHLIKEKRETATLKCYPIPRHDTVYWYQQGPGQDPQFLISFYEKMQSDKGSIPDRFSAQQFSDYHSELNMSSLELGDSALYFCASSLSWDRANYNSPLHFGNGTRLTVT.

This clone was detected once. The rearrangement links TRBV27 to TRBJ2-1, with TRBD1 identical over 8 bases. This CDR3 comprises 15 residues. V gave up 2 bases and J gave up 1 base; unmatched junction bases: 1. The germline CDR1 and CDR2 sequences are MNHEY and SMNVEV (reference sequence). Here the CDR3 reads CASSLRTGSYNEQFF. The CDR3 bases are TGTGCCAGCAGTTTACGGACAGGGTCCTACAATGAGCAGTTCTTC.

The chain joins TRBV28 to TRBJ2-7; D is undetermined. CDR1 MDHEN and CDR2 SYDVKM come from the germline V gene. The CDR3 has 13 residues. Trimming took off 7 bases at V and 5 bases at J, with 15 bases between the two ends. The DNA of the CDR3 is TGTGCCAGCACCCTTGTGGAGACCCACGAGCAGTACTTC. It yields the protein CASTLVETHEQYF.

This clone occurred once. The chain combines TRBV21-1 with TRBJ2-1; TRBD2 reflects the table's D call only, with no check against the DNA. TRBV21-1 is described as a pseudogene. The CDR3 is 15 amino acids. CDR3 in amino acids: CASSPSQRDNNEQFF. CDR3 bases: TGTGCCAGCAGCCCTAGTCAGCGGGATAACAATGAGCAGTTCTTC.

This rearrangement joins TRBV6-5 to TRBJ2-7; 9 bases line up with TRBD2. The J segment lost 3 bases and the V segment lost 5 bases, leaving 5 bases of the junction unmatched. The CDR3 runs 14 residues. Per the germline V gene, CDR1 is MNHEY and CDR2 is SVGAGI. CDR3 sequence reads: CASSLRTSDYEQYF. The CDR3, as DNA: TGTGCCAGCAGTCTTCGGACTAGCGACTACGAGCAGTACTTC.

V usage is TRBV9 and J usage is TRBJ2-1; possibly TRBD2 for D (5 bases). This CDR3 spans 14 amino acids. Trimming took off 0 bases at V and 6 bases at J, with 10 bases between the two ends. CDR1 and CDR2 (germline): SGDLS, YYNGEE. The CDR3, as DNA: TGTGCCAGCAGCGTAGGAGGGCGGCCCAATGAGCAGTTCTTC. Protein sequence: CASSVGGRPNEQFF.

This chain uses TRBV5-6 with TRBJ2-7, with 8 bases matching TRBD2. After removal of 4 bases from V and 5 bases from J, the junction contained 14 bases not matched to a gene. The CDR3 length is 16 residues. CDR1 is SGHDT and CDR2 is YYEEEE in the germline V gene. Here the CDR3 DNA reads TGTGCCAGCAGCCTCCGAGCGGGAGTAGGGGTCCACGAGCAGTACTTC. Encoded protein: CASSLRAGVGVHEQYF. Full variable domain (outside the CDR3, taken from reference TRBV5-6 and TRBJ2-7): DAGVTQSPTHLIKTRGQQVTLRCSPKSGHDTVSWYQQALGQGPQFIFQYYEEEERQRGNFPDRFSGHQFPNYSSELNVNALLLGDSALYLCASSLRAGVGVHEQYFGPGTRLTVT.

This rearrangement joins TRBV12-3 or TRBV12-4 to TRBJ1-4, with D possibly matching TRBD1 (5 bases). CDR3 length: 13 residues. V was pared by 3 bases and J by 8 bases, with 10 bases between. CDR3 sequence: CASSFQGREKLFF. CDR3 DNA sequence: TGTGCCAGCAGTTTCCAGGGCCGGGAAAAACTGTTTTTT.

The chain couples TRBV30 to TRBJ2-2, with 11 bases matching TRBD2. The V gene end was trimmed by 3 bases and the J gene end by 3 bases; junction bases not matched to a gene: 0. Germline V gene data show CDR1 as GTSNPN and CDR2 as SVGIG (reference sequence). The CDR3 is made up of 14 amino acids. In nucleotides, the CDR3 is TGTGCCTGGAGGGGACTAGCGGACACCGGGGAGCTGTTTTTT. It encodes CAWRGLADTGELFF.

V and J are TRBV6-5 and TRBJ1-2; D is ambiguous. Trimming stripped 6 bases from V and 8 bases from J, with 22 bases between. CDR1 is MNHEY and CDR2 is SVGAGI in the germline V gene. The CDR3 covers 15 residues. The CDR3 is CASSAQKGGPSGYTF. In DNA, the CDR3 is TGTGCCAGCAGCGCACAAAAGGGAGGCCCCTCGGGCTACACCTTC.